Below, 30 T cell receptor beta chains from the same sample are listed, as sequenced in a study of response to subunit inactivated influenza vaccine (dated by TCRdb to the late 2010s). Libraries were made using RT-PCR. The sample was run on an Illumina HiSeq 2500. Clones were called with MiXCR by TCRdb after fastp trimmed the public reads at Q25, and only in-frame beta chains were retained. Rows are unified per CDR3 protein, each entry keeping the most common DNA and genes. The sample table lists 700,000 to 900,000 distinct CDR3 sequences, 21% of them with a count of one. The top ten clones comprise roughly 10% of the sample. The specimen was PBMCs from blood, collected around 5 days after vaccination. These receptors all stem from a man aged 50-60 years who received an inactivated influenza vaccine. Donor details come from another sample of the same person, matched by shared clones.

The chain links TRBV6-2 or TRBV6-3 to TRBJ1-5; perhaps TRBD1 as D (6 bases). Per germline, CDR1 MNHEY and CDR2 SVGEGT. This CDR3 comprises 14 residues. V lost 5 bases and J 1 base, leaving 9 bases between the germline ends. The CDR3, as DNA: TGTGCCAGCAGTGGGACATCCAGCAATCAGCCCCAGCATTTT. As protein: CASSGTSSNQPQHF.

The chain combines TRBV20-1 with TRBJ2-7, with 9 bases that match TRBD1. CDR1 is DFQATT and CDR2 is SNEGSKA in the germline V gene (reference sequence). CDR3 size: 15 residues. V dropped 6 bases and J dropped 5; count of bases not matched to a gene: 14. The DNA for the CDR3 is TGCAGTGCAGGGTCCATAGCGGACAGGGGCAACGAGCAGTACTTC. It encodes CSAGSIADRGNEQYF.

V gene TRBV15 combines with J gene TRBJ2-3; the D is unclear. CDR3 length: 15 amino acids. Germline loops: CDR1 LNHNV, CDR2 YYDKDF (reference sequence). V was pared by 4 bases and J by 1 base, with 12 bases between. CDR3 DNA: TGTGCCACCAGCACCCGGTCAATGCGCACAGATACGCAGTATTTT. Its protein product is CATSTRSMRTDTQYF.

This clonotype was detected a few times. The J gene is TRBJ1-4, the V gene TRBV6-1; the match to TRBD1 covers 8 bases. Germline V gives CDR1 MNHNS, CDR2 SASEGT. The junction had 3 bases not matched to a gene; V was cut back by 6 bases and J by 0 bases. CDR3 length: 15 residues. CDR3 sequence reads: CASRSQGATNEKLFF. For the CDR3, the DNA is TGTGCCAGCAGGTCACAGGGGGCAACTAATGAAAAACTGTTTTTT.

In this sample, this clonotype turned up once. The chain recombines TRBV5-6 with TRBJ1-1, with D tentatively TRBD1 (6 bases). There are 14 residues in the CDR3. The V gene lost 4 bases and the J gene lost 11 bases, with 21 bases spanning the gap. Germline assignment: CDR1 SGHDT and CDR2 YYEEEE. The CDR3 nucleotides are TGTGCCAGCAGCAGGGGCAGGGGTTTCTTACAGGCTTTCTTT. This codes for CASSRGRGFLQAFF.

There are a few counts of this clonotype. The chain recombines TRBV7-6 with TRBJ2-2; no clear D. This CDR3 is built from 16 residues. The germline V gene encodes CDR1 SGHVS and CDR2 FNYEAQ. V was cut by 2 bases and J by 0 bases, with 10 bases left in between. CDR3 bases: TGTGCCAGCAGCTTACTCCTAGGGTCGAACACCGGGGAGCTGTTTTTT. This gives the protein CASSLLLGSNTGELFF.

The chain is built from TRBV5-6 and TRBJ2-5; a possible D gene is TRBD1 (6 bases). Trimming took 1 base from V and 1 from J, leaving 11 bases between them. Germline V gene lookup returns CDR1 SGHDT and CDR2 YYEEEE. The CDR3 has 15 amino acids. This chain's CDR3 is CASSLNRVIQETQYF. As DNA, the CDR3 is TGTGCCAGCAGCTTGAACAGGGTAATCCAAGAGACCCAGTACTTC.

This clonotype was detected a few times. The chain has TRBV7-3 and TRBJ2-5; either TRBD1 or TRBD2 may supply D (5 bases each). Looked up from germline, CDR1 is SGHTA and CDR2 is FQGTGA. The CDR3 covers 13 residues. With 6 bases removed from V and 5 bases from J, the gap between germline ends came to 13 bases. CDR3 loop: CASSMGVGETQYF. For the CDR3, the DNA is TGTGCCAGCAGTATGGGGGTTGGGGAGACCCAGTACTTC.

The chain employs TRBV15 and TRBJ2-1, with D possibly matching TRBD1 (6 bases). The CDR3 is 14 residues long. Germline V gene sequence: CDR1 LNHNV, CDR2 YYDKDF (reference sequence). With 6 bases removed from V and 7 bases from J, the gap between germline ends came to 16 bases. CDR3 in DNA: TGTGCCACCAGTCCGAAACAGGGTTGGAATGAGCAGTTCTTC. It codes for CATSPKQGWNEQFF.

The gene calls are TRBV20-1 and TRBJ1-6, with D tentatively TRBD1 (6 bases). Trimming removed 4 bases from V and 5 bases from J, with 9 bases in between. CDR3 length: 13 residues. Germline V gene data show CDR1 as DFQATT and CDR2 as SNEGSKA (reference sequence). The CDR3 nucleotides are TGCAGTGCTACCGGGACAAATAATTCACCCCTCCACTTT. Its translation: CSATGTNNSPLHF.

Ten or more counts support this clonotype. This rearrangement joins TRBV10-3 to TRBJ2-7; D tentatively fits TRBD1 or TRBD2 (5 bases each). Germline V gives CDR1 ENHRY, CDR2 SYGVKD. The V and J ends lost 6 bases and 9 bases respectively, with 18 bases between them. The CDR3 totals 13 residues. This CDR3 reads CAISLGATEPQYF. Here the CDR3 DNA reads TGTGCCATCAGCCTCGGGGCGACCGAGCCGCAGTACTTC.

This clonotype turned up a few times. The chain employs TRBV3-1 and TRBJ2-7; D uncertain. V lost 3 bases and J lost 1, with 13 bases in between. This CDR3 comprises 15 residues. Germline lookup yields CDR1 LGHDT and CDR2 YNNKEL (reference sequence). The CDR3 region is CASSQSSDASYEQYF. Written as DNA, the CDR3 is TGTGCCAGCAGCCAGAGCTCGGACGCATCCTACGAGCAGTACTTC.

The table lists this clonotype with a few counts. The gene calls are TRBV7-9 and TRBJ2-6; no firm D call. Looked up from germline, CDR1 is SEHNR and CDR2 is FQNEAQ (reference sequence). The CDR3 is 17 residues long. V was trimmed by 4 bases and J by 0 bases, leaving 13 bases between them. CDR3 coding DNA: TGTGCCAGCAGCTACTCCCGAGGCAGCTCTGGGGCCAACGTCCTGACTTTC. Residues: CASSYSRGSSGANVLTF.

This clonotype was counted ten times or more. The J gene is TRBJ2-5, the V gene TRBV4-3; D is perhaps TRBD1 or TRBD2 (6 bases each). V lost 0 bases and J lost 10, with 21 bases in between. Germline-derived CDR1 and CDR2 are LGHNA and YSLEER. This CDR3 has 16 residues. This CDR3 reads CASSQDVSGAGSNQYF. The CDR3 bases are TGCGCCAGCAGCCAAGATGTTTCGGGGGCCGGATCGAACCAGTACTTC.

The CDR3 bases are TGCAGTGCAAGGGGGGTGGGAGCTAACTATGGCTACACCTTC. As protein: CSARGVGANYGYTF. The rearrangement links TRBV20-1 to TRBJ1-2; D may be TRBD1 (6 bases). Germline loops: CDR1 DFQATT, CDR2 SNEGSKA (reference sequence). Trimming took 6 bases from V and 0 from J, leaving 14 bases between them. The CDR3 is made up of 14 amino acids.

The CDR3 spells CASSLRGDYNEQFF. The CDR3 DNA reads TGCGCCAGCAGCTTACGCGGAGATTACAATGAGCAGTTCTTC. V gene TRBV5-1 combines with J gene TRBJ2-1, with D hard to call. The V end lost 2 bases, the J end lost 4 bases, and 10 bases lay between the germline ends. Germline V gives CDR1 SGHRS, CDR2 YFSETQ. The CDR3 extends over 14 amino acids.

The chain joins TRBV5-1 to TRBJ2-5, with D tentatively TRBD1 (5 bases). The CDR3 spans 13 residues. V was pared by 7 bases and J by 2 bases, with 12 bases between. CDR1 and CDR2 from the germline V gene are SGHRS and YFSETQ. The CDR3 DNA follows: TGCGCCAGCCGTGGGGCTATTCAAGAGACCCAGTACTTC. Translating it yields CASRGAIQETQYF.

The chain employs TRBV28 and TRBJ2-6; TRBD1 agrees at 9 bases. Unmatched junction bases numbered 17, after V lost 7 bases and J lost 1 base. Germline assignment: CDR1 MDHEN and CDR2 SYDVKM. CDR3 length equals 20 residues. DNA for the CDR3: TGTGCCAGCAAAACACCCGCCTCCGGGACAGGGAATTCTGGGGCCAACGTCCTGACTTTC. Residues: CASKTPASGTGNSGANVLTF.

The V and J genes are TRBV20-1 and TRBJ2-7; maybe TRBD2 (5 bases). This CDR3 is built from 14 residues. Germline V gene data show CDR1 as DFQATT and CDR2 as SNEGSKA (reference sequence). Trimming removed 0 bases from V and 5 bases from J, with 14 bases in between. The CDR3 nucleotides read TGCAGTGCTAGAGATCCGAGCGGCCCCAACGAGCAGTACTTC. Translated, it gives CSARDPSGPNEQYF.

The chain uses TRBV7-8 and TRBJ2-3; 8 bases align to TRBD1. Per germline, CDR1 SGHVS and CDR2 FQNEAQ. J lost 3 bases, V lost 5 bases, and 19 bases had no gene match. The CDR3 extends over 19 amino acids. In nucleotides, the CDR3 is TGTGCCAGCAGCCGATTAAGAACTCTACAGGGGGTAAGGACAGATACGCAGTATTTT. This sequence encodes CASSRLRTLQGVRTDTQYF. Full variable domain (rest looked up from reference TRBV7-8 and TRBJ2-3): GAGVSQSPRYKVAKRGQDVALRCDPISGHVSLFWYQQALGQGPEFLTYFQNEAQLDKSGLPSDRFFAERPEGSVSTLKIQRTQQEDSAVYLCASSRLRTLQGVRTDTQYFGPGTRLTVL.

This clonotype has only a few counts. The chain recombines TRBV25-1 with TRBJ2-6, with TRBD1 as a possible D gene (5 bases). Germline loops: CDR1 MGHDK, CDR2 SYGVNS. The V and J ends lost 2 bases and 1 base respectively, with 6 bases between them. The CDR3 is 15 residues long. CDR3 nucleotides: TGTGCCAGCAGTGAAGCAGGGTCTGGGGCCAACGTCCTGACTTTC. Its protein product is CASSEAGSGANVLTF. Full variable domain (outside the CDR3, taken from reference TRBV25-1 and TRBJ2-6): EADIYQTPRYLVIGTGKKITLECSQTMGHDKMYWYQQDPGMELHLIHYSYGVNSTEKGDLSSESTVSRIRTEHFPLTLESARPSHTSQYLCASSEAGSGANVLTFGAGSRLTVL.

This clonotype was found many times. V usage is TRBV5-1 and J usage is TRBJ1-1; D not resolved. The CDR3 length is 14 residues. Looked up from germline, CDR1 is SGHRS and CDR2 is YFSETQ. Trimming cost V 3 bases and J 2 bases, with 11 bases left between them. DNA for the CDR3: TGCGCCAGCAGCTCGGGCAGCTTAAACACTGAAGCTTTCTTT. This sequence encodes CASSSGSLNTEAFF. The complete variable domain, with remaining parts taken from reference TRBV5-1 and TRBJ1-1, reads KAGVTQTPRYLIKTRGQQVTLSCSPISGHRSVSWYQQTPGQGLQFLFEYFSETQRNKGNFPGRFSGRQFSNSRSEMNVSTLELGDSALYLCASSSGSLNTEAFFGQGTRLTVV.

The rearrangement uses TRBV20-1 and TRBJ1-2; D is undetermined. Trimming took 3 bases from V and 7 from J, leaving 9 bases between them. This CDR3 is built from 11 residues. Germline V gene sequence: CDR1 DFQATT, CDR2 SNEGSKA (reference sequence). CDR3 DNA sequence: TGCAGTGCTAGCCCGAGTAGTGGCTACACCTTC. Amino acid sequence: CSASPSSGYTF.

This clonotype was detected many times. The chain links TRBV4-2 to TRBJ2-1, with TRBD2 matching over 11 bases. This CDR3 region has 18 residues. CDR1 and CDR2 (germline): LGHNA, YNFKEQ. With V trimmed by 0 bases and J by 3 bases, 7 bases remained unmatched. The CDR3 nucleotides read TGTGCCAGCAGCCAAGATAGCGGGACTAGCGGATTCTACAATGAGCAGTTCTTC. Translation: CASSQDSGTSGFYNEQFF.

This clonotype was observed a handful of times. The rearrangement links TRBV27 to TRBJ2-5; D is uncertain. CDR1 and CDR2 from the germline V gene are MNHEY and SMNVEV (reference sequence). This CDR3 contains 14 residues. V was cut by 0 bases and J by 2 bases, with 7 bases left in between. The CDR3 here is CASSLSLRQETQYF. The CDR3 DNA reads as TGTGCCAGCAGTTTATCGCTGAGGCAAGAGACCCAGTACTTC.

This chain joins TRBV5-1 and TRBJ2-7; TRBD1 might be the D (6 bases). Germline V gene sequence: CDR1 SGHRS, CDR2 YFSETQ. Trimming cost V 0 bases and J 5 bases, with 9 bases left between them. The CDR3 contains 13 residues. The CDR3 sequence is CASSLAGTHEQYF. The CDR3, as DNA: TGCGCCAGCAGCTTGGCCGGGACACACGAGCAGTACTTC.

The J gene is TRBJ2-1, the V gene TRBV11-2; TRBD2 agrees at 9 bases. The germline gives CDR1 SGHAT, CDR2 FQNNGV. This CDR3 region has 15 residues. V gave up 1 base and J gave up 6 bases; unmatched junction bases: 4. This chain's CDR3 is CASSLGASGINEQFF. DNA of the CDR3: TGTGCCAGCAGCTTAGGAGCTAGCGGGATCAATGAGCAGTTCTTC. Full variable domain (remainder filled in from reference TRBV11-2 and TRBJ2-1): EAGVAQSPRYKIIEKRQSVAFWCNPISGHATLYWYQQILGQGPKLLIQFQNNGVVDDSQLPKDRFSAERLKGVDSTLKIQPAKLEDSAVYLCASSLGASGINEQFFGPGTRLTVL.

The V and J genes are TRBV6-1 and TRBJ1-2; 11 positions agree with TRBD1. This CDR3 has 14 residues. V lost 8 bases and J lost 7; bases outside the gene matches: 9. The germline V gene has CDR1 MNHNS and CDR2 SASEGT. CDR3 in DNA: TGTGCCAGCTCTTGGACAGGGGGCGTTAGTGGCTACACCTTC. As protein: CASSWTGGVSGYTF.

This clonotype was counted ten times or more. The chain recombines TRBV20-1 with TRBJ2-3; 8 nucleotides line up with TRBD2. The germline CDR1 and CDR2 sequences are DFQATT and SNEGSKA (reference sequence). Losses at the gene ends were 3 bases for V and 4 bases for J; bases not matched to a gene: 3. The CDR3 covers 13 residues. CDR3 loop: CSASGRAADTQYF. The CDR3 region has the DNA TGCAGTGCTAGCGGGAGGGCCGCAGATACGCAGTATTTT.

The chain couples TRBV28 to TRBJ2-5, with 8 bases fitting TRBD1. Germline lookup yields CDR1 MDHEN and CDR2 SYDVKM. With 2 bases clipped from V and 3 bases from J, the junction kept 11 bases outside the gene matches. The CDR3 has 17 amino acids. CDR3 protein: CASSLSFGQGIKETQYF. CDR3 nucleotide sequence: TGTGCCAGCAGTTTAAGTTTCGGACAGGGCATCAAAGAGACCCAGTACTTC.